These 11 T cell receptor beta chains were all obtained from the same sample, sequenced in a study of cytomegalovirus exposure and HLA in healthy donors. Both 60 Vbeta primers and 13 Jbeta primers went into the PCR. Data came from immunoSEQ multiplex PCR; TCRdb stores just in-frame clones and leaves some out. Of about 200,000 clones listed, 79% are singletons. The sequenced material came from PBMCs. The receptors were sampled from a woman younger than 45 in good health and CMV-seropositive.

The table lists this clone with a few counts. The chain has TRBV5-5 and TRBJ2-5; D gene uncertain. The end of the DNA is better explained by TRBJ2-7, so the J call may be wrong. This CDR3 has 13 residues. Per germline, CDR1 SGHKS and CDR2 YYEKEE (reference sequence). This chain's CDR3 is CASSLDHSYEQYF. The CDR3 DNA reads TGTGCCAGCAGCTTGGATCACTCCTACGAGCAGTACTTC.

V and J are TRBV4-1 and TRBJ2-1; D uncertain. The CDR3 spans 12 residues. CDR1 and CDR2 (germline): MGHRA, YSYEKL. V dropped 1 base and J dropped 7 bases, with 5 bases sitting between them. This chain's CDR3 is CASSQVSNEQFF. Here the CDR3 DNA reads TGCGCCAGCAGCCAAGTCAGTAATGAGCAGTTCTTC.

The chain carries TRBV7-9 and TRBJ2-7, with 9 bases matching TRBD1. The ends lost 2 bases at V and 6 bases at J; junction bases unmatched: 11. The CDR3 consists of 16 residues. Germline lookup yields CDR1 SEHNR and CDR2 FQNEAQ (reference sequence). CDR3 nucleotides: TGTGCCAGCAGCTTAACCTCCGGGACAGGGTTAAGCGAGCAGTACTTC. It encodes CASSLTSGTGLSEQYF.

The chain couples TRBV29-1 to TRBJ2-1; D may be TRBD2 (5 bases). V was cut by 0 bases and J by 3 bases, with 30 bases left in between. Germline V CDR1 and CDR2: SQVTM, ANQGSEA. The CDR3 is made up of 21 amino acids. CDR3 sequence (DNA): TGCAGCGTTGAAGATCGGGAAAGTGAGGGCACGCCGGCTGGTTACTACAATGAGCAGTTCTTC. Translation gives CSVEDRESEGTPAGYYNEQFF.

The chain employs TRBV5-6 and TRBJ2-7; D is ambiguous. The V gene lost 4 bases and the J gene lost 0 bases, with 14 bases spanning the gap. Germline-derived CDR1 and CDR2 are SGHDT and YYEEEE. The CDR3 length is 15 residues. CDR3 loop: CASSPAQRRSYEQYF. For the CDR3, the DNA is TGTGCCAGCAGCCCGGCCCAGAGGCGCTCCTACGAGCAGTACTTC.

The chain recombines TRBV11-2 with TRBJ2-7; 11 positions agree with TRBD2. After removal of 1 base from V and 2 bases from J, the junction contained 4 bases not matched to a gene. The CDR3 contains 16 residues. CDR1 and CDR2 (germline): SGHAT, FQNNGV. The CDR3, as DNA: TGTGCCAGCAGCTTAGTAGGACTAGCGGGTACCTACGAGCAGTACTTC. Translating it yields CASSLVGLAGTYEQYF.

The CDR3, as DNA: TGTGCCAGCAGCCCTTGGCTAGCGGGGGGTGGGGAGCAGTACTTC. This encodes CASSPWLAGGGEQYF. The genes are TRBV7-2 and TRBJ2-7, with TRBD2 identical over 11 bases. The CDR3 extends over 15 amino acids. CDR1 and CDR2 (germline): SGHTA, FQGNSA. V gave up 5 bases and J gave up 7 bases; unmatched junction bases: 10.

This chain joins TRBV6-5 and TRBJ1-1, with 7 positions matching TRBD1. V trimming: 4 bases; J trimming: 7 bases; junction bases outside the gene matches: 9. CDR1 is MNHEY, CDR2 SVGAGI, per germline. There are 14 residues in the CDR3. CDR3 in amino acids: CASSLRGWDSEAFF. DNA for the CDR3: TGTGCCAGCAGTTTAAGGGGATGGGACAGTGAAGCTTTCTTT.

This clone was seen a few times. The rearrangement uses TRBV4-1 and TRBJ2-2, with D possibly matching TRBD1 (6 bases). The CDR3 contains 14 residues. Germline CDR1 reads MGHRA; CDR2 reads YSYEKL. V shed 3 bases and J shed 4 bases, with 9 bases lying between them. The CDR3 is CASSQGASTGELFF. Here the CDR3 DNA reads TGCGCCAGCAGCCAGGGGGCGAGCACCGGGGAGCTGTTTTTT.

The chain recombines TRBV2 with TRBJ2-3; D remains ambiguous. Germline V gene lookup returns CDR1 SNHLY and CDR2 FYNNEI. Trimming took 3 bases from V and 8 from J, leaving 12 bases between them. The CDR3 has 13 residues. CDR3 loop: CASSESITGTQYF. CDR3 sequence (DNA): TGTGCCAGCAGTGAGTCCATCACGGGTACGCAGTATTTT.

The chain joins TRBV19 to TRBJ2-3, with TRBD2 matching over 9 bases. Germline V gene data show CDR1 as LNHDA and CDR2 as SQIVND (reference sequence). The CDR3 extends over 16 amino acids. Trimming cost V 5 bases and J 2 bases; bases outside gene matches: 8. CDR3 nucleotides: TGTGCCAGTAGTGCGCCTACTAGCGGGCCCACAGATACGCAGTATTTT. Translating gives CASSAPTSGPTDTQYF.